Described below is a single TCR beta chain sequence and its context. What it binds is not known. The CDR3 spans 17 residues. Germline values: CDR1 LGHNA, CDR2 YSLEER. This entry is derived from a study of monozygotic twins with inflammatory bowel disease. Study-level points and caveats: The study found lower TCRbeta diversity (inverse Simpson) in IBD patients than in healthy co-twins.

For every TCR library, 3500 ng of total RNA was used. TCRdb re-called the 5' RACE reads; every CDR3 protein appears as one record, without DNA. Its clone listing holds 300,000 to 400,000 distinct CDR3 sequences. The genes are TRBV4-3 and TRBJ2-7; TCRdb selects TRBD1, and the lack of DNA leaves this call unchecked. The sample comprised blood. The TCR sequence derives from a human donor with ulcerative colitis or Crohn's disease, or a healthy co-twin of an affected twin (not recorded which). The CDR3 loop reads CASSQGSRDNDYGGQYF.